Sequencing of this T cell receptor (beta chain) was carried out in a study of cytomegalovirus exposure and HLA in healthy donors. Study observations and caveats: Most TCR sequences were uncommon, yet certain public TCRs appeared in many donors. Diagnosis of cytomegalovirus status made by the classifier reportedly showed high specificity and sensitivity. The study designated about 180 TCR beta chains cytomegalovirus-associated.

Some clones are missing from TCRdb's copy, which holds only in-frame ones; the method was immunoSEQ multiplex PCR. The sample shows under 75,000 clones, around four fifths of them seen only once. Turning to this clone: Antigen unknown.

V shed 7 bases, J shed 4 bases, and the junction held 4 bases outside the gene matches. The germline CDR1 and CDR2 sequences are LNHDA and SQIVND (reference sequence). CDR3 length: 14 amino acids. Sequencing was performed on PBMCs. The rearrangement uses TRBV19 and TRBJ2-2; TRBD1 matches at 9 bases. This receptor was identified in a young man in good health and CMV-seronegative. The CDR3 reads CASTGQGRTGELFF. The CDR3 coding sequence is TGTGCCAGTACCGGACAGGGGCGCACCGGGGAGCTGTTTTTT. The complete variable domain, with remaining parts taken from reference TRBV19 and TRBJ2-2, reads DGGITQSPKYLFRKEGQNVTLSCEQNLNHDAMYWYRQDPGQGLRLIYYSQIVNDFQKGDIAEGYSVSREKKESFPLTVTSAQKNPTAFYLCASTGQGRTGELFFGEGSRLTVL.